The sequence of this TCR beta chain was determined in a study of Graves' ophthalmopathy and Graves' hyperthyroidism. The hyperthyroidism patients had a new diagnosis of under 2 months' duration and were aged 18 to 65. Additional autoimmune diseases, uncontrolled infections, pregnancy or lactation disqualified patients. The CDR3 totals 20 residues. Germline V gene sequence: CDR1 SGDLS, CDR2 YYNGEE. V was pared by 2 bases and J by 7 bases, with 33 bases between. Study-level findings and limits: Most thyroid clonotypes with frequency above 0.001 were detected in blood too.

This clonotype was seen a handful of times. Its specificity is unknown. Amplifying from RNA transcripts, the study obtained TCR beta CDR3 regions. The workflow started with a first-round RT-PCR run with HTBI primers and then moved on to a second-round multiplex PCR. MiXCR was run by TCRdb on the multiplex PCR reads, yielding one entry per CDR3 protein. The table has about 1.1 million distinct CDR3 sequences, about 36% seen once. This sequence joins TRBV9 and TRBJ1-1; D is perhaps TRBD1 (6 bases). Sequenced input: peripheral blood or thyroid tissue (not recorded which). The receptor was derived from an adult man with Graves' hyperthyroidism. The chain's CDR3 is CASSVLAGGPGFSVINEAFF. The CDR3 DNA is TGTGCCAGCAGCGTTCTGGCGGGGGGGCCAGGGTTTTCCGTAATAAATGAAGCTTTCTTT.